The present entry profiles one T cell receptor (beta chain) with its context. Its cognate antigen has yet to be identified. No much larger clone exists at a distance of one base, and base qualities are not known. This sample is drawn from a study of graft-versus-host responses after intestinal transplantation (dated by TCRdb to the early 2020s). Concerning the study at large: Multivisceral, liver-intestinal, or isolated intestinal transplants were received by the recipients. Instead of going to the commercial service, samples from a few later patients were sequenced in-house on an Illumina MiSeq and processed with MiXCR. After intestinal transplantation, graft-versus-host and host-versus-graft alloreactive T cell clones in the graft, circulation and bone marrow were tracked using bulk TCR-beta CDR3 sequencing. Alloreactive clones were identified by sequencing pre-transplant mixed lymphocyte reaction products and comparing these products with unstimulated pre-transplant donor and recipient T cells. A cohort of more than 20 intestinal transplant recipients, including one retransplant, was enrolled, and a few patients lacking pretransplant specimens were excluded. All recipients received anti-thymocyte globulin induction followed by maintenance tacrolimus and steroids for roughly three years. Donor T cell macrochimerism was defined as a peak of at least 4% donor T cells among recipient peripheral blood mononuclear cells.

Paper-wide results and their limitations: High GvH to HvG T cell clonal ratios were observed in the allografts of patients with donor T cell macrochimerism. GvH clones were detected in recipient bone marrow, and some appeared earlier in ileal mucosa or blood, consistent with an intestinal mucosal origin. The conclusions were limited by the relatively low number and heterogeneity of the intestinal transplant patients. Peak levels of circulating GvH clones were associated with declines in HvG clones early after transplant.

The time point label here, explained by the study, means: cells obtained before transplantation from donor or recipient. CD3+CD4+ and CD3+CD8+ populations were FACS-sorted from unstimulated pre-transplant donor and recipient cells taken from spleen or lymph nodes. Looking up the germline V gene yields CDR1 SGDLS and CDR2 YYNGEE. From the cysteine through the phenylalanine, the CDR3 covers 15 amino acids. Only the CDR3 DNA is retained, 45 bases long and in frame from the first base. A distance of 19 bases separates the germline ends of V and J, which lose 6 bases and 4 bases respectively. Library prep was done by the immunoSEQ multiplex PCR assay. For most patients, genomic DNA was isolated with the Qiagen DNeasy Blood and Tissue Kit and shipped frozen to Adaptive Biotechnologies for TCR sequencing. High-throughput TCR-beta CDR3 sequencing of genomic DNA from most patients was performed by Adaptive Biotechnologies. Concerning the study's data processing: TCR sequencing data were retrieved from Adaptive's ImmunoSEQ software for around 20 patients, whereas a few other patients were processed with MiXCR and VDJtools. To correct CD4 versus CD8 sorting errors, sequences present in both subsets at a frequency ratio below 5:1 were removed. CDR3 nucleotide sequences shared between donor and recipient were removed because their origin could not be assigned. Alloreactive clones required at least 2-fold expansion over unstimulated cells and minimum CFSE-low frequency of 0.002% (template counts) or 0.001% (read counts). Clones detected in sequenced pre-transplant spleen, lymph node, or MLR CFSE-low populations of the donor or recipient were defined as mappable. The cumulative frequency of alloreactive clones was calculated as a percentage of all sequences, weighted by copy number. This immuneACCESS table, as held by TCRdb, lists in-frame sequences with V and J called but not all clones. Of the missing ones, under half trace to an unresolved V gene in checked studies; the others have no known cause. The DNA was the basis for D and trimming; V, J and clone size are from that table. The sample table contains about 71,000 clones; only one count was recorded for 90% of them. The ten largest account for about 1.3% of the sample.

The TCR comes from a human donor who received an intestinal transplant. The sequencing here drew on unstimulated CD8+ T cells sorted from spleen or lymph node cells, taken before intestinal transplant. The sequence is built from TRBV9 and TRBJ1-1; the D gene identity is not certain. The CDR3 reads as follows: CASTLPPGGSTEAFF. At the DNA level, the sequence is TGTGCCAGCACCCTACCGCCCGGAGGGAGCACTGAAGCTTTCTTT. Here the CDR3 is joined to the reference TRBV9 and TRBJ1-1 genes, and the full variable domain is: DSGVTQTPKHLITATGQRVTLRCSPRSGDLSVYWYQQSLDQGLQFLIQYYNGEERAKGNILERFSAQQFPDLHSELNLSSLELGDSALYFCASTLPPGGSTEAFFGQGTRLTVV.